The 26 T cell receptor beta chains given below trace back to one sample, sequenced in a study of blood T cell repertoires in COVID-19. TCRdb keeps only in-frame clones here, not all; method: immunoSEQ multiplex PCR. The data contain 97,000 or so clones, about 83% of them singletons. Specimen: peripheral blood. Every receptor here comes from a man aged 40-49 years with active or convalescent COVID-19.

This clone was seen just once. The chain has TRBV7-8 and TRBJ2-3; 7 bases are shared with TRBD1. The CDR3 covers 16 residues. The trim removed 5 bases at V and 0 bases at J, leaving 8 bases unmatched. Germline loops: CDR1 SGHVS, CDR2 FQNEAQ. In DNA form, the CDR3 reads TGTGCCAGCAGCCGTCGGACGGGACAGAGCACAGATACGCAGTATTTT. It specifies CASSRRTGQSTDTQYF.

This sequence joins TRBV28 and TRBJ1-5; D is possibly TRBD1 (5 bases). Deletions cut 6 bases from V and 1 base from J, with 13 bases between. Germline assignment: CDR1 MDHEN and CDR2 SYDVKM. This CDR3 contains 15 residues. The chain's CDR3 is CASSPGGASNQPQHF. CDR3 nucleotides: TGTGCCAGCAGCCCCGGAGGGGCAAGCAATCAGCCCCAGCATTTT.

The chain carries TRBV19 and TRBJ2-4; 10 nucleotides match TRBD2. The length of the CDR3 is 19 residues. V shed 5 bases, J shed 1 base, and the junction held 14 bases outside the gene matches. Germline V gene sequence: CDR1 LNHDA, CDR2 SQIVND (reference sequence). CDR3 bases: TGTGCCAGTAGTTTTCTAGCGGGGGCCTACGGGCCGGCCAAAAACATTCAGTACTTC. Translating gives CASSFLAGAYGPAKNIQYF.

The table lists this clone with a count of one. The chain joins TRBV4-1 to TRBJ1-2; D remains unclear. Germline V CDR1 and CDR2: MGHRA, YSYEKL. Trimming took off 1 base at V and 0 bases at J, with 9 bases between the two ends. The CDR3 has 15 amino acids. The CDR3 reads CASSQGHSPNYGYTF. The DNA of the CDR3 is TGCGCCAGCAGCCAAGGTCACAGCCCTAACTATGGCTACACCTTC.

This chain links TRBV15 with TRBJ2-5, with unresolved D. CDR3 size: 11 residues. Trimming stripped 4 bases from V and 4 bases from J, with 4 bases between. CDR1 and CDR2 (germline): LNHNV, YYDKDF (reference sequence). The CDR3 protein is CATSNSETQYF. Here the CDR3 DNA reads TGTGCCACCAGCAACTCAGAGACCCAGTACTTC.

V and J are TRBV5-5 and TRBJ2-2; 9 bases match TRBD1. Germline lookup yields CDR1 SGHKS and CDR2 YYEKEE (reference sequence). The V and J ends lost 5 bases and 2 bases, in that order; junction bases with no gene match: 7. The length of the CDR3 is 16 residues. The CDR3 is CASRFTGGLNTGELFF. The CDR3 region has the DNA TGTGCCAGCAGGTTTACAGGGGGCTTAAACACCGGGGAGCTGTTTTTT.

This chain connects TRBV18 to TRBJ1-1; D is perhaps TRBD1 (5 bases). Deletions cut 2 bases from V and 4 bases from J, with 8 bases between. Germline V gene lookup returns CDR1 KGHSH and CDR2 LQKENI. The CDR3 is made up of 13 amino acids. The CDR3 bases are TGTGCCAGCTCACCAGGGGGGAGCACTGAAGCTTTCTTT. Translation gives CASSPGGSTEAFF.

In regard to this clone: Other DNA sequences in this specimen translate into the identical CDR3. The chain is built from TRBV12-3 or TRBV12-4 and TRBJ2-7; D is perhaps TRBD1 (5 bases). This CDR3 is built from 13 residues. V lost 10 bases to trimming and J lost 2 bases, with 15 bases between them. CDR3: CATSRQDTYEQYF. The CDR3 DNA sequence: TGTGCCACCTCCCGGCAGGACACCTACGAGCAGTACTTC.

The rearrangement links TRBV5-4 to TRBJ1-2; 7 bases agree with TRBD1. The germline CDR1 and CDR2 sequences are SGHNT and YYREEE (reference sequence). Trimming took 0 bases from V and 2 from J; bases not matched to a gene: 7. The CDR3 runs to 16 residues. CDR3 nucleotide sequence: TGTGCCAGCAGCTTGGGTGGGCAGGGGGTAAACTATGGCTACACCTTC. This translates into CASSLGGQGVNYGYTF. The full variable domain, in which reference TRBV5-4 and TRBJ1-2 provide the parts outside the CDR3, is ETGVTQSPTHLIKTRGQQVTLRCSSQSGHNTVSWYQQALGQGPQFIFQYYREEENGRGNFPPRFSGLQFPNYSSELNVNALELDDSALYLCASSLGGQGVNYGYTFGSGTRLTVV.

V usage is TRBV29-1 and J usage is TRBJ2-1; 8 bases align to TRBD2. V was pared by 8 bases and J by 4 bases, with 10 bases of the junction left unmatched. Germline lookup yields CDR1 SQVTM and CDR2 ANQGSEA. This CDR3 is 14 amino acids long. The CDR3 sequence: CSSTSSGLYNEQFF. The CDR3 nucleotides are TGCAGCTCAACGTCTAGCGGGCTATACAATGAGCAGTTCTTC.

The CDR3 nucleotides read TGTGCCAGCAGTTACGTACTAGCGGGGGGGCAGTTCTTC. It yields the protein CASSYVLAGGQFF. The chain joins TRBV6-2 or TRBV6-3 to TRBJ2-1; TRBD2 aligns across 12 bases. The germline V gene has CDR1 MNHEY and CDR2 SVGEGT. The CDR3 has 13 amino acids. J gave up 12 bases and V 2 bases, and 2 bases lay outside the gene matches.

This chain joins TRBV6-6 and TRBJ2-7; no firm D call. V lost 5 bases and J lost 0, with 11 bases in between. Germline CDR1 reads MNHNY; CDR2 reads SVGAGI (reference sequence). This CDR3 is built from 14 residues. The CDR3 DNA sequence: TGTGCCAGCAGTGACACAGAGAGCTCCTACGAGCAGTACTTC. Protein product: CASSDTESSYEQYF.

This chain connects TRBV30 to TRBJ2-7; TRBD1 agrees at 7 bases. After removal of 5 bases from V and 7 bases from J, the junction contained 5 bases not matched to a gene. Germline V CDR1 and CDR2: GTSNPN, SVGIG (reference sequence). The CDR3 is 11 amino acids. In DNA, the CDR3 is TGTGCCTGGGCACAGGGGCGTGAGCAGTACTTC. Amino acid sequence: CAWAQGREQYF.

This sequence joins TRBV5-1 and TRBJ2-2; a possible D gene is TRBD2 (6 bases). This CDR3 has 14 residues. Germline-derived CDR1 and CDR2 are SGHRS and YFSETQ. V was clipped by 5 bases and J by 5 bases, with 13 bases between them. CDR3: CASSQAGGTGELFF. The CDR3 DNA follows: TGCGCCAGCAGTCAAGCTGGGGGGACCGGGGAGCTGTTTTTT.

The CDR3 is CASSVGQERHSAQYF. CDR3 in DNA: TGTGCCAGCAGCGTAGGACAGGAGCGGCATTCGGCGCAGTACTTC. The chain employs TRBV9 and TRBJ2-7, with a possible D match to TRBD1 (6 bases). V was shortened by 0 bases and J by 9 bases, with 19 bases between the two germline ends. The germline gives CDR1 SGDLS, CDR2 YYNGEE. The CDR3 length is 15 residues.

The genes are TRBV2 and TRBJ2-7; D unclear. The V end was cut by 5 bases, the J end by 4 bases, with 6 bases between. The CDR3 length is 11 residues. Germline loops: CDR1 SNHLY, CDR2 FYNNEI. CDR3 nucleotides: TGTGCCAGCAGTCCATCATACGAGCAGTACTTC. Its protein product is CASSPSYEQYF.

This chain connects TRBV29-1 to TRBJ1-2; 7 nucleotides agree with TRBD1. CDR3 length: 17 amino acids. Per germline, CDR1 SQVTM and CDR2 ANQGSEA. With V trimmed by 3 bases and J by 5 bases, 18 bases remained unmatched. The CDR3 spells CSVDPTGSSVGAYGYTF. The CDR3 DNA is TGCAGCGTTGACCCGACAGGGTCCAGTGTCGGGGCTTATGGCTACACCTTC.

The CDR3 spells CASSYGGQGFNEQYF. The CDR3 region has the DNA TGTGCCAGCAGTTACGGGGGACAGGGTTTCAACGAGCAGTACTTC. The chain carries TRBV6-5 and TRBJ2-7, with TRBD1 matching 9 bases. Germline values: CDR1 MNHEY, CDR2 SVGAGI. The CDR3 runs to 15 residues. The ends lost 2 bases at V and 5 bases at J; junction bases unmatched: 7.

This clone was recorded only once. The gene calls are TRBV7-7 and TRBJ2-2; no reliable D call. Per the germline V gene, CDR1 is SSHAT and CDR2 is FNYEAQ (reference sequence). V was pared by 2 bases and J by 1 base, with 5 bases between. The CDR3 runs to 14 residues. In nucleotides, the CDR3 is TGTGCCAGCAGCTTAAATATGAACACCGGGGAGCTGTTTTTT. As protein: CASSLNMNTGELFF.

The chain links TRBV6-5 to TRBJ1-1; D possibly corresponds to TRBD1 (5 bases). V lost 3 bases and J lost 0, with 8 bases in between. Germline CDR1 is MNHEY and CDR2 is SVGAGI. CDR3 length: 14 amino acids. The CDR3 DNA follows: TGTGCCAGCAGTTATGGGGCTGTGAACACTGAAGCTTTCTTT. It is translated as CASSYGAVNTEAFF.

This CDR3 reads CAWSPRASNGYTF. For the CDR3, the DNA is TGTGCCTGGAGTCCCAGGGCCTCCAATGGCTACACCTTC. The V and J genes are TRBV30 and TRBJ1-2; perhaps TRBD1 as D (5 bases). The CDR3 is 13 residues long. Deletions cut 2 bases from V and 6 bases from J, with 13 bases between. From germline, CDR1 is GTSNPN and CDR2 SVGIG (reference sequence).

This clone is termed medium-sized. This chain links TRBV7-2 with TRBJ2-1, with D tentatively TRBD1 (5 bases). The CDR3 has 14 residues. V was shortened by 5 bases and J by 2 bases, with 10 bases between the two germline ends. The germline V gene encodes CDR1 SGHTA and CDR2 FQGNSA. The CDR3 is CASSAYRTYNEQFF. CDR3 nucleotides: TGTGCCAGCAGCGCCTACAGGACCTACAATGAGCAGTTCTTC.

This chain links TRBV6-6 with TRBJ2-7, with D tentatively TRBD1 (6 bases). CDR3 size: 14 residues. The V gene's germline CDR1 is MNHNY and CDR2 SVGAGI (reference sequence). V was shortened by 2 bases and J by 1 base, with 9 bases between the two germline ends. The CDR3 is CASSYGGQSYEQYF. The CDR3 DNA reads as TGTGCCAGCAGTTACGGGGGACAATCCTACGAGCAGTACTTC.

The chain links TRBV7-8 to TRBJ1-1; TRBD1 agrees at 7 bases. V was clipped by 2 bases and J by 5 bases; unmatched bases: 2. CDR3 size: 13 residues. Germline assignment: CDR1 SGHVS and CDR2 FQNEAQ. The CDR3 DNA reads as TGTGCCAGCAGCTTACAGGGGGATACTGAAGCTTTCTTT. It specifies CASSLQGDTEAFF. The full variable domain, completed using reference TRBV7-8 and TRBJ1-1, is GAGVSQSPRYKVAKRGQDVALRCDPISGHVSLFWYQQALGQGPEFLTYFQNEAQLDKSGLPSDRFFAERPEGSVSTLKIQRTQQEDSAVYLCASSLQGDTEAFFGQGTRLTVV.

The chain joins TRBV3-1 (or the pseudogene TRBV3-2) to TRBJ1-3, with D uncertain. Trimming pared 1 base from V and 3 bases from J, leaving 13 bases between. This CDR3 contains 16 residues. Germline loops: CDR1 LGHDT, CDR2 YNNKEL (reference sequence). The CDR3 loop reads CASSQGLLSFGNTIYF. The CDR3 DNA is TGTGCCAGCAGCCAAGGCTTGCTTAGTTTTGGAAACACCATATATTTT.

V is TRBV18 and J is TRBJ1-4, with a possible D match to TRBD1 (5 bases). Per the germline V gene, CDR1 is KGHSH and CDR2 is LQKENI. CDR3 length equals 16 residues. The V and J ends lost 2 bases and 4 bases respectively, with 14 bases between them. The chain's CDR3 is CASSPIRHRNNEKLFF. The DNA of the CDR3 is TGTGCCAGCTCACCAATCAGGCACAGGAATAATGAAAAACTGTTTTTT.